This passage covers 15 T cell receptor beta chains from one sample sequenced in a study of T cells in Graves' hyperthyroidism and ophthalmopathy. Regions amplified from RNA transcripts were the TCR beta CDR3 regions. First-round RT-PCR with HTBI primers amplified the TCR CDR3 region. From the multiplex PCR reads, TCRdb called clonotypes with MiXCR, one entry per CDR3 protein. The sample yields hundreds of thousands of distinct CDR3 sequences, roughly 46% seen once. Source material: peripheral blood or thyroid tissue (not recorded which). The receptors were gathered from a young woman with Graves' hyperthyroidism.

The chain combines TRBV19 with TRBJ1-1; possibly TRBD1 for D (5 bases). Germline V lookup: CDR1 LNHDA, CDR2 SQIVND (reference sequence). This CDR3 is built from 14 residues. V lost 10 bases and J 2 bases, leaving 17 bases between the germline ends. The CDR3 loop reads CATRRGKINTEAFF. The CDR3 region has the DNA TGTGCCACCCGAAGGGGCAAAATTAACACTGAAGCTTTCTTT.

CDR3 coding DNA: TGCAGTGCTAGAGGCGGGAGGATCACCGGGGAGCTGTTTTTT. This encodes CSARGGRITGELFF. V gene TRBV20-1 combines with J gene TRBJ2-2; 8 bases agree with TRBD2. CDR1 DFQATT and CDR2 SNEGSKA come from the germline V gene (reference sequence). The CDR3 has 14 amino acids. J lost 4 bases, V lost 1 base, and 2 bases had no gene match.

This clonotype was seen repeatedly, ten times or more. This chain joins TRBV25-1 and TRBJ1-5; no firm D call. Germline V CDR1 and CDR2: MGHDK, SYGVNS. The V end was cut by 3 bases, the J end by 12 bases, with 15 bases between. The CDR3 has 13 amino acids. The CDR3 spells CASSDLLGQVQHF. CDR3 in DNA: TGTGCCAGCAGTGATTTACTCGGGCAGGTCCAGCATTTT.

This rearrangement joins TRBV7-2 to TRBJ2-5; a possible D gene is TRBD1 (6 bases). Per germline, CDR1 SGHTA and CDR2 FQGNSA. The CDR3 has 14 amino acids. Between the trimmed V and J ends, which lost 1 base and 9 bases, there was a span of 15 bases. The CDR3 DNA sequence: TGTGCCAGCAGCTTAGGGGGGCGCGATCAGCCCCAGTACTTC. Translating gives CASSLGGRDQPQYF. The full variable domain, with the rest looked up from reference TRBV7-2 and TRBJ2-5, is GAGVSQSPSNKVTEKGKDVELRCDPISGHTALYWYRQSLGQGLEFLIYFQGNSAPDKSGLPSDRFSAERTGGSVSTLTIQRTQQEDSAVYLCASSLGGRDQPQYFGPGTRLLVL.

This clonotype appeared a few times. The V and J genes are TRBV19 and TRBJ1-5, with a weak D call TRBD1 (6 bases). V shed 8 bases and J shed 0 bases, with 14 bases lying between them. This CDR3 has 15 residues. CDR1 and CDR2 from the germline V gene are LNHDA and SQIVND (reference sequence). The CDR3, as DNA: TGTGCCAGTCTTCGGACAGCGAATAGCAATCAGCCCCAGCATTTT. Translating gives CASLRTANSNQPQHF.

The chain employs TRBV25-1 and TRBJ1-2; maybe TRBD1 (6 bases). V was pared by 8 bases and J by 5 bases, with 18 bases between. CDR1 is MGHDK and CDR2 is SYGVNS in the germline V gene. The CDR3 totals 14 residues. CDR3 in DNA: TGTGCCAGCGTTGAAGGGGGAGGTCGGTATGGCTACACCTTC. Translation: CASVEGGGRYGYTF.

CDR3 nucleotides: TGTGCCAGCAGTGAAGCCTCCAACCAAGAGACCCAGTACTTC. Protein: CASSEASNQETQYF. This chain joins TRBV6-6 and TRBJ2-5, with no clear D. Per germline, CDR1 MNHNY and CDR2 SVGAGI (reference sequence). This CDR3 has 14 amino acids. The V end was cut by 5 bases, the J end by 0 bases, with 10 bases between.

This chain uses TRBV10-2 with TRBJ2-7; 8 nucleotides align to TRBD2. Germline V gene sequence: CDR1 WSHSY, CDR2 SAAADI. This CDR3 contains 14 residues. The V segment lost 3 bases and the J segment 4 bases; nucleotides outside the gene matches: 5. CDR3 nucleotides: TGCGCCAGCAGTGAAGGACTAGCAGATTACGAGCAGTACTTC. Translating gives CASSEGLADYEQYF.

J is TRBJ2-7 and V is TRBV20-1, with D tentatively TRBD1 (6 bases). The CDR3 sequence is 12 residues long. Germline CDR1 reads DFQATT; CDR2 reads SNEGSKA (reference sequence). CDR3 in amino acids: CSVEGAGDKQYF. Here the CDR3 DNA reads TGCAGCGTTGAAGGGGCTGGGGACAAGCAGTACTTC.

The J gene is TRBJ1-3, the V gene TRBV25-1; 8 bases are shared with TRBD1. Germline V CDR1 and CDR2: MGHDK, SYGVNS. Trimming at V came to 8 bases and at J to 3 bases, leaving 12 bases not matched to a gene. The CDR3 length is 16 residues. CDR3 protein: CASSPSRQGIGNTIYF. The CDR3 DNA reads TGTGCCAGCTCACCATCGAGACAGGGGATTGGAAACACCATATATTTT.

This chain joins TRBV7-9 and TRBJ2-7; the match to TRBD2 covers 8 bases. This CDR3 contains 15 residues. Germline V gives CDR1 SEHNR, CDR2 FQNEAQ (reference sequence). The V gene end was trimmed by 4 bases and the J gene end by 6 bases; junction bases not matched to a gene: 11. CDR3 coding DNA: TGTGCCAGCAGCTGGGCGGCGGGGGGACTCGGCGAGCAGTACTTC. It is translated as CASSWAAGGLGEQYF.

The CDR3 DNA reads TGCAGCGTCACGAGGACAGGGGGCAACGAGCAGTACTTC. The encoded protein is CSVTRTGGNEQYF. This chain uses TRBV29-1 with TRBJ2-7; TRBD1 matches at 11 bases. This CDR3 has 13 residues. Per germline, CDR1 SQVTM and CDR2 ANQGSEA. The ends lost 6 bases at V and 5 bases at J; junction bases unmatched: 6.

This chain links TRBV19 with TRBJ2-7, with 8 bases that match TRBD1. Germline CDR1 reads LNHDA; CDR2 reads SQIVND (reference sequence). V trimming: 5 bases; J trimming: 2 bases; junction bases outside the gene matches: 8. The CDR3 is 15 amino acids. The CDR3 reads CASSQAETGAYEQYF. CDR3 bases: TGTGCCAGTAGTCAGGCGGAGACAGGGGCCTACGAGCAGTACTTC.

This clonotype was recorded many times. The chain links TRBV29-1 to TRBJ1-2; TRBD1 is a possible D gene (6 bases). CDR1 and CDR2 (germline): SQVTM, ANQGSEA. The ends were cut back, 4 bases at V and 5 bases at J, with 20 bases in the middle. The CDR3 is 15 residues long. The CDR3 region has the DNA TGCAGCGTTGCCGACCCCGGGACCCAGGGGTATGGCTACACCTTC. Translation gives CSVADPGTQGYGYTF. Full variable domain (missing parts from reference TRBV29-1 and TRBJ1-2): SAVISQKPSRDICQRGTSLTIQCQVDSQVTMMFWYRQQPGQSLTLIATANQGSEATYESGFVIDKFPISRPNLTFSTLTVSNMSPEDSSIYLCSVADPGTQGYGYTFGSGTRLTVV.

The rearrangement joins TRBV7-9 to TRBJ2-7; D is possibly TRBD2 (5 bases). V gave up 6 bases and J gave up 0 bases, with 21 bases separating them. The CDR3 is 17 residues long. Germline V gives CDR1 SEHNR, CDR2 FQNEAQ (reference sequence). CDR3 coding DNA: TGTGCCAGCAGTCCAGGTCAGAGAGGGCCCCGCTCCTACGAGCAGTACTTC. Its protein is CASSPGQRGPRSYEQYF.